This TCR beta chain was sequenced during a study of blood T cell repertoires in COVID-19. Study summary: Sites across the United States, Italy and Spain contributed samples from acute and convalescent COVID-19. PBMCs, B-cell-depleted T cells, or T cells provided the cDNA or gDNA that made up the material.

As processed by the authors: Reference gene primer amplification gave estimated nucleated cell counts. Repertoires were generated with immunoSEQ multiplex PCR, while TCRdb's copy carries only in-frame clones and drops some. The V and J calls and the clone size are those of that table, but D and trimming were determined from the DNA. The sample contains 27,000 or so clones, roughly nine tenths of which appear only once. Sequenced material: peripheral blood. The receptor was isolated from a human donor with active COVID-19. The donor label of this sample is uncertain.

CDR3 protein: CASSEILAGGHETQYF. CDR3 DNA sequence: TGTGCCAGCAGTGAAATCCTAGCGGGGGGGCACGAGACCCAGTACTTC. The rearrangement uses TRBV6-1 and TRBJ2-5; 12 bases match TRBD2. V dropped 2 bases and J dropped 5; count of bases not matched to a gene: 6. The CDR3 loop spans 16 amino acids. Germline lookup yields CDR1 MNHNS and CDR2 SASEGT.